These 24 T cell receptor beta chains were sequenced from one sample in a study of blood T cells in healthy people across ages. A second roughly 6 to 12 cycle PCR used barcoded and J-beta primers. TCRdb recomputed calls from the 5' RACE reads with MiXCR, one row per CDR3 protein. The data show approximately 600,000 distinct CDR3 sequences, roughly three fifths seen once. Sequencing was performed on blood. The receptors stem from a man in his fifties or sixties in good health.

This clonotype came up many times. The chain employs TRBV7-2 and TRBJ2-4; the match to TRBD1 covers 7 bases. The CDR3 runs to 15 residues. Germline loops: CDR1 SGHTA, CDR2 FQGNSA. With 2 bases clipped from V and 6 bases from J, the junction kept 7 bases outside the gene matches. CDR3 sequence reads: CASSLRWDRRNIQYF. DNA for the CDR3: TGTGCCAGCAGCTTAAGGTGGGACAGAAGAAACATTCAGTACTTC.

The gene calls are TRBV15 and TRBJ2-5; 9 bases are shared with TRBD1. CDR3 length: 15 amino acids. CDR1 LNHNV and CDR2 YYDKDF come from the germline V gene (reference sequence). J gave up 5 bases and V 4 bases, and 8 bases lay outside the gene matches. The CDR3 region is CATSTHRGQGETQYF. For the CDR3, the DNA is TGTGCCACCAGCACCCACAGGGGGCAGGGGGAGACCCAGTACTTC.

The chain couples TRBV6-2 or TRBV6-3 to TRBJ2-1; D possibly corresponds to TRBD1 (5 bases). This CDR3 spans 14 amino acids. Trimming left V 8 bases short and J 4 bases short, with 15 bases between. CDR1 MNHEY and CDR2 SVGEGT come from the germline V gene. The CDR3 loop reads CASQGDPRYNEQFF. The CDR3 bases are TGTGCCAGCCAGGGCGATCCAAGGTACAATGAGCAGTTCTTC.

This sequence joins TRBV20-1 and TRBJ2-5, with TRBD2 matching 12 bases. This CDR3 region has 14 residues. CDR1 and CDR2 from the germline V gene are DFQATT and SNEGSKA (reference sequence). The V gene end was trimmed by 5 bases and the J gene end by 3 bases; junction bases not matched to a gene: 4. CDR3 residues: CSAPRLAGEETQYF. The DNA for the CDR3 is TGCAGTGCTCCCCGACTAGCGGGGGAAGAGACCCAGTACTTC.

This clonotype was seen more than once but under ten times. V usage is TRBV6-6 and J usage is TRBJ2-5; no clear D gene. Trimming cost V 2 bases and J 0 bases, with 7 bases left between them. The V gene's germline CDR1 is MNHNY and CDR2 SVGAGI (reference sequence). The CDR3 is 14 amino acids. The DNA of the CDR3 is TGTGCCAGCAGTTACCCCGACAACCAAGAGACCCAGTACTTC. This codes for CASSYPDNQETQYF.

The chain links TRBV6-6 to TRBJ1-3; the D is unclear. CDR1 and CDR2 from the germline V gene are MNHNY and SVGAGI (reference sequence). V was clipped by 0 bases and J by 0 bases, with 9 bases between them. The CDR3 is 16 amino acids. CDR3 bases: TGTGCCAGCAGTTACTCATTTGATTACTCTGGAAACACCATATATTTT. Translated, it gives CASSYSFDYSGNTIYF.

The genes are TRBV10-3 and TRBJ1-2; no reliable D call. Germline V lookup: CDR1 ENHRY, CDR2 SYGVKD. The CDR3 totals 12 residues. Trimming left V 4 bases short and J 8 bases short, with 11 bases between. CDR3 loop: CAISASGGGYTF. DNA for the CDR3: TGTGCCATCAGTGCTTCGGGTGGAGGCTACACCTTC.

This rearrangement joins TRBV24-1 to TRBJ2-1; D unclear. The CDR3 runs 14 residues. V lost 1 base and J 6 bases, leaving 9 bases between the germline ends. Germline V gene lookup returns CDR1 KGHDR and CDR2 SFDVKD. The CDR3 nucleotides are TGTGCCACCAGTGATTTTCCTAACAGCAATGAGCAGTTCTTC. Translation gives CATSDFPNSNEQFF.

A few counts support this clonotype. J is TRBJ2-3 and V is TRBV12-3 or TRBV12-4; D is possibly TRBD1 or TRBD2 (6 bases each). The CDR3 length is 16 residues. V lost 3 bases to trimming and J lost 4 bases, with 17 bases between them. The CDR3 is CASSLRDTGIADTQYF. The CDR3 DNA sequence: TGTGCCAGCAGTTTGCGGGACACCGGAATCGCAGATACGCAGTATTTT.

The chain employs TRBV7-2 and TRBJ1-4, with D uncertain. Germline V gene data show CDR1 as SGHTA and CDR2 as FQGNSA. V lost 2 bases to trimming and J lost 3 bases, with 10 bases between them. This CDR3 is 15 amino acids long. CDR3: CASSLFKNPNEKLFF. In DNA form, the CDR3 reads TGTGCCAGCAGCTTATTCAAGAACCCTAATGAAAAACTGTTTTTT.

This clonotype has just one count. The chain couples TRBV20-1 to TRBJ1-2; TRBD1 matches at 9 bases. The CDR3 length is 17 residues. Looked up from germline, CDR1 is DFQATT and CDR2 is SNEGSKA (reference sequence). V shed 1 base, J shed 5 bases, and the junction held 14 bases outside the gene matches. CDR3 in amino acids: CSARVGVTGTGMYGYTF. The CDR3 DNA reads TGCAGTGCTAGAGTGGGGGTAACCGGGACAGGGATGTATGGCTACACCTTC.

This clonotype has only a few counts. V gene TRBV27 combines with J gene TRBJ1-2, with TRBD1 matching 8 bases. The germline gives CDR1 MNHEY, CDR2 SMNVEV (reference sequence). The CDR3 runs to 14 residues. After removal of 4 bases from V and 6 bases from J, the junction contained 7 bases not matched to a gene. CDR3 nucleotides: TGTGCCAGCAGTTCCTCGGACAGGGTACATGGCTACACCTTC. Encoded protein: CASSSSDRVHGYTF.

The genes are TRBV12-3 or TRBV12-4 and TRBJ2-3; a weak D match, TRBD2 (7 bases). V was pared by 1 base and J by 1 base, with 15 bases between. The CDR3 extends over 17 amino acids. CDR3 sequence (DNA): TGTGCCAGCAGTTTAGAGTTGGGGGGGCGCGGCACAGATACGCAGTATTTT. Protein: CASSLELGGRGTDTQYF.

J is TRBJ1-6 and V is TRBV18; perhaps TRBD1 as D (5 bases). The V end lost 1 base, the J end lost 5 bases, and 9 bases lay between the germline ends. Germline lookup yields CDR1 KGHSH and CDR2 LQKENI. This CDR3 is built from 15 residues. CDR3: CASSPRPGNNSPLHF. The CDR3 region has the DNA TGTGCCAGCTCACCACGGCCAGGGAATAATTCACCCCTCCACTTT.

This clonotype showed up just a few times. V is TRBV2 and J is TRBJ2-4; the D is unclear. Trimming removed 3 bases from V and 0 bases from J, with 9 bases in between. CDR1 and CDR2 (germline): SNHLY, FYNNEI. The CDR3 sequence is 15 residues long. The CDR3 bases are TGTGCCAGCAGTGATGAAAGACTAGCCAAAAACATTCAGTACTTC. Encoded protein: CASSDERLAKNIQYF.

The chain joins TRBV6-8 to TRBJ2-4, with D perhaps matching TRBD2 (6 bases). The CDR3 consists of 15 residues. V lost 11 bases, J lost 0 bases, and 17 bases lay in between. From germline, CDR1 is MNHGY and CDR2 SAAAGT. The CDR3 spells CAPGGRCLAKNIQYF. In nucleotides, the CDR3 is TGTGCCCCCGGAGGGCGGTGCCTAGCCAAAAACATTCAGTACTTC.

The chain's CDR3 is CAIVEGQGGYTF. Written as DNA, the CDR3 is TGTGCCATAGTAGAGGGGCAGGGTGGCTACACCTTC. This rearrangement joins TRBV10-3 to TRBJ1-2, with D possibly being TRBD1 (5 bases). Germline-derived CDR1 and CDR2 are ENHRY and SYGVKD. V lost 9 bases and J 7 bases, leaving 15 bases between the germline ends. This CDR3 comprises 12 residues.

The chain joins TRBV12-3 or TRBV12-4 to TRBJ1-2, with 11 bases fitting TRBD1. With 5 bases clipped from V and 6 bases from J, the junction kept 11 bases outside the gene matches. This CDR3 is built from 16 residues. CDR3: CASSPTLDRGRNGYTF. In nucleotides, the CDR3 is TGTGCCAGCAGTCCGACGCTGGACAGGGGGCGGAATGGCTACACCTTC.

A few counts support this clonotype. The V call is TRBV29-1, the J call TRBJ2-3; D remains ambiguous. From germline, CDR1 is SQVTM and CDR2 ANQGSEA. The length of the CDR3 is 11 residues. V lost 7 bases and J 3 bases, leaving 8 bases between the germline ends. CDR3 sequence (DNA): TGCAGCGGTGTAAAAACAGATACGCAGTATTTT. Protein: CSGVKTDTQYF.

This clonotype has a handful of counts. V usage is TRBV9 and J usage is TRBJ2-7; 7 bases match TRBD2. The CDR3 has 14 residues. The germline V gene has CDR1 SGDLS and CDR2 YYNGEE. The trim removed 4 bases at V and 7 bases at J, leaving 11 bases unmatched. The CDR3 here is CASSFRAGSGEQYF. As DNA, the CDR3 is TGTGCCAGCAGCTTCCGAGCGGGGTCGGGGGAGCAGTACTTC.

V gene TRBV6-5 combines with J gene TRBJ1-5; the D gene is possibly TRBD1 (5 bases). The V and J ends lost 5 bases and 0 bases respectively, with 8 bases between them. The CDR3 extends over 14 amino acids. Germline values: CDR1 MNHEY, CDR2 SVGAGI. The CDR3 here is CASSADSSNQPQHF. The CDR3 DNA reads TGTGCCAGCAGTGCTGACAGTAGCAATCAGCCCCAGCATTTT.

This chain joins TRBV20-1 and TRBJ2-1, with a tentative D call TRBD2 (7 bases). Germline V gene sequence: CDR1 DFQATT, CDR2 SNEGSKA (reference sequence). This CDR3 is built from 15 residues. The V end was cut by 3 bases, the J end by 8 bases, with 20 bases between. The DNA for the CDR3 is TGCAGTGCTAGTAATCCGGGGGGCGCAGGCCATGAGCAGTTCTTC. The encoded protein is CSASNPGGAGHEQFF.

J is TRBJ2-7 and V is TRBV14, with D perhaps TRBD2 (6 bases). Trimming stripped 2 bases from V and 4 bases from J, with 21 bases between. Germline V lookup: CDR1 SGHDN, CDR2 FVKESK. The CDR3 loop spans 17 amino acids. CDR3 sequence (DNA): TGTGCCAGCAGCCAAACCCTCGTGGCGGGATACCCTTACGAGCAGTACTTC. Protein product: CASSQTLVAGYPYEQYF.

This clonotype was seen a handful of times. CDR3 amino acids: CASKTGIYGYTF. The DNA of the CDR3 is TGTGCCAGCAAGACAGGGATCTATGGCTACACCTTC. J is TRBJ1-2 and V is TRBV2; 7 bases are shared with TRBD1. This CDR3 has 12 amino acids. The germline V gene has CDR1 SNHLY and CDR2 FYNNEI. Trimming removed 7 bases from V and 4 bases from J; junction bases left unmatched: 3. Together with reference TRBV2 and TRBJ1-2, the CDR3 gives the full variable domain: EPEVTQTPSHQVTQMGQEVILRCVPISNHLYFYWYRQILGQKVEFLVSFYNNEISEKSEIFDDQFSVERPDGSNFTLKIRSTKLEDSAMYFCASKTGIYGYTFGSGTRLTVV.